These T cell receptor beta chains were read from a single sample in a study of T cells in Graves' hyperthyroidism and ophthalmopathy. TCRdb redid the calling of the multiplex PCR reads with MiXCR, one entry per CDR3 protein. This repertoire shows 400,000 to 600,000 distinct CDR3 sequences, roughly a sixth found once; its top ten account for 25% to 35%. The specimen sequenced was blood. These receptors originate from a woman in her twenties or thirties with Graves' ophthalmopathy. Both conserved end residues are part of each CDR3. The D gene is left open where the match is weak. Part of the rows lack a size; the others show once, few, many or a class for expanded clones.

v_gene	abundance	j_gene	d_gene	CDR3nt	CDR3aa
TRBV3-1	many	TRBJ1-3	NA	TGTGCCAGCAGCCAAGATCGGTTGGGGGCGTCTGGAAACACCATATATTTT	CASSQDRLGASGNTIYF
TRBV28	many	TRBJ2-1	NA	TGTGCCAGCAAGAACAATGAGCAGTTCTTC	CASKNNEQFF
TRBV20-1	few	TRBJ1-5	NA	TGCAGTGCTAGGGACCCTTGGGTCGATAGCAATCAGCCCCAGCATTTT	CSARDPWVDSNQPQHF
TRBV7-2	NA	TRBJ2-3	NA	TGTGCCAGCACCCCCCACGGGACCTGGGAAGATACGCAGTATTTT	CASTPHGTWEDTQYF
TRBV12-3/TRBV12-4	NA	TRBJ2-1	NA	TGTGCCAGCAGTTTAGGCCAGGGATTTTTGAATGAGCAGTTCTTC	CASSLGQGFLNEQFF
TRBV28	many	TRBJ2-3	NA	TGTGCCAGCAGCTCCAGGGAAGCTAGCACAGATACGCAGTATTTT	CASSSREASTDTQYF
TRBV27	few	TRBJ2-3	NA	TGTGCCAGCAGTTTTATAACAGGGATCCCAGATACGCAGTATTTT	CASSFITGIPDTQYF
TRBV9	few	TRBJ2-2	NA	TGTGCCAGCAGTGCTAACGGGGAGCTGTTTTTT	CASSANGELFF
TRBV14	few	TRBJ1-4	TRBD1	TGTGCCAGCAGCCCTCGGACAGGCCGGGAAAAACTGTTTTTT	CASSPRTGREKLFF
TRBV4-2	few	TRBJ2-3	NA	TGTGCCAGCAGCCAAGAGGTGAACACAGATACGCAGTATTTT	CASSQEVNTDTQYF
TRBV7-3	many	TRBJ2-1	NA	TGTGCCAGCAGCTTACCCCCTCCCAGCGTCAATGAGCAGTTCTTC	CASSLPPPSVNEQFF
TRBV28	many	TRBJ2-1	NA	TGTGCCAGCACCAACTTAGACGGAGCCTCCTACAATGAGCAGTTCTTC	CASTNLDGASYNEQFF
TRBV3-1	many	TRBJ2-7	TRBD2	TGTGCCAGCAGCCAAGATCGGGGGGGAGTAGGGCAGTACTTC	CASSQDRGGVGQYF
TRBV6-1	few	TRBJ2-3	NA	TGTGCCAGCAGTCTAGGAATGACAGATACGCAGTATTTT	CASSLGMTDTQYF
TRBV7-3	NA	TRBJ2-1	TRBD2	TGTGCCAGCAGCTTAACTAGCGGGGGCGTACAAGTAGGGCAGTTCTTC	CASSLTSGGVQVGQFF
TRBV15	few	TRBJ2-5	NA	TGTGCCACCAGCAGAGGGGGCGAAGAGACCCAGTACTTC	CATSRGGEETQYF
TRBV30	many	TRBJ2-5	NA	TGTGCCTGGAGTGGGGGGTTCGGGGAGACCCAGTACTTC	CAWSGGFGETQYF
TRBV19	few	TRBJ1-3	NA	TGTGCCAGTACCGACCCGCTCTCTGGAAACACCATATATTTT	CASTDPLSGNTIYF
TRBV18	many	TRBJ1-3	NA	TGTGCCAGCTCACCGACAGAATTTCAGGGAAACACCATATATTTT	CASSPTEFQGNTIYF
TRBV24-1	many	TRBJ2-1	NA	TGTGCCACCAGCGAGACAAAACGGGGCCGGGGCAATGAGCAGTTCTTC	CATSETKRGRGNEQFF
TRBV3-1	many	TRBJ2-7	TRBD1	TGTGCCAGCAGCCTGACAGGGAATAGGGGCGAGCAGTACTTC	CASSLTGNRGEQYF
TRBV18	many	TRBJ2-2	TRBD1	TGTGCCAGCTCACGTGGACAGGGGACCGGGGAGCTGTTTTTT	CASSRGQGTGELFF
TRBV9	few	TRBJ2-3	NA	TGTGCCAGCAGCGTAACCCCAGACACCCGTTACGATACGCAGTATTTT	CASSVTPDTRYDTQYF
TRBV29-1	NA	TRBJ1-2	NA	TGCAGCGTTGAAGAGGAAGCTCCCCTCTATGGCTACACCTTC	CSVEEEAPLYGYTF
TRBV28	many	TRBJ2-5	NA	TGTGCCAGCAGGAAAAACGGTCGGGAGACCCAGTACTTC	CASRKNGRETQYF
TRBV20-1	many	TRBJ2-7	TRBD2	TGCAGTGCTGGTACGACTAGCGGGAGGGCCCTCATCCACGAGCAGTACTTC	CSAGTTSGRALIHEQYF
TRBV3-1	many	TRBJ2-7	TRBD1	TGTGCCAGCAGCCTTCGGGACAGGCCCTCCTACGAGCAGTACTTC	CASSLRDRPSYEQYF
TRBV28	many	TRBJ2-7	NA	TGTGCCAGCAGACTCAACTGGGACGAGCAGTACTTC	CASRLNWDEQYF
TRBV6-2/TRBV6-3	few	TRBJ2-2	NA	TGTGCCAACAGCCCCGGGGCCGGGGAGCTGTTTTTT	CANSPGAGELFF
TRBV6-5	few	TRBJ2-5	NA	TGTGCCAGCAGTTCCGGGGCAAAAGAGACCCAGTACTTC	CASSSGAKETQYF
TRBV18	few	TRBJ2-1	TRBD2	TGTGCCAGCTACCGGACTAGCGGGAGGGCCGATCAGTTCTTC	CASYRTSGRADQFF
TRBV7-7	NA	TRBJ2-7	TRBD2	TGTGCTAGCAGCTACGGGACTACGATACCTATCGCGATTTACGAGCAGTACTTC	CASSYGTTIPIAIYEQYF
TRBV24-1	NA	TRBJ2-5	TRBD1	TGTGCCACCAGTTTTGGAGCCACAGGGGCACAAGAGACCCAGTACTTC	CATSFGATGAQETQYF
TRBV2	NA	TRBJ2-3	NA	TGTGCCAGCAGCAAGTCTACAGATACGCAGTATTTT	CASSKSTDTQYF
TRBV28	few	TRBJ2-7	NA	TGTGCCAGCAGACCCATGGGGGTTTCCCACGAGCAGTACTTC	CASRPMGVSHEQYF
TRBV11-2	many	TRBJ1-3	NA	TGTGCCAGCAGCTTAGACGTACAGGACGTTACTGGAAACACCATATATTTT	CASSLDVQDVTGNTIYF
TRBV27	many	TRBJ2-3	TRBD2	TGTGCCAGCAGTCTATTTAGCGGGACTTACACAGATACGCAGTATTTT	CASSLFSGTYTDTQYF
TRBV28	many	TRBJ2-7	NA	TGTGCCAGCAGTTTTATAACAGGGAATTCCGAGCAGTACTTC	CASSFITGNSEQYF
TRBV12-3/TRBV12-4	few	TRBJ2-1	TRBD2	TGTGCCAGCAGTTTAACGGGACTAGCGGGAATCCATGAGCAGTTCTTC	CASSLTGLAGIHEQFF